Reported below is one T cell receptor (beta chain). One end of the junction fails to match germline, which may point to a read error. This entry belongs to a study of blood T cell repertoires in COVID-19. Assay: immunoSEQ multiplex PCR; the TCRdb copy retains only in-frame clones and omits some. The table lists tens of thousands of clones, about 88% of them singletons, with around 1.6% in the top ten. Germline V CDR1 and CDR2: MNHEY, SVGAGI. The CDR3 contains 16 residues. The TCR sequence derives from a man aged 55 to 70 with acute or convalescent COVID-19. The specimen was peripheral blood. The chain has TRBV6-5 and TRBJ2-2; possible D gene TRBD2, 6 bases. The chain's CDR3 is CASSSLSAGNAGELFF. The CDR3 region has the DNA TGTGCCAGCAGTTCGCTCTCGGCGGGGAACGCCGGGGAGCTGTTTTTT.